These T cell receptor beta chains were read from a single sample in a study of CD8 T cells in ankylosing spondylitis. TCRdb passed the 5' RACE reads through MiXCR, listing each CDR3 protein once. The profile shows around 490,000 distinct CDR3 sequences, about 5% of them singletons. Sequencing was done on a sample of blood, either unsorted or a sorted T cell fraction (not recorded which). All receptors come from a male donor with ankylosing spondylitis. The CDR3 runs from the conserved cysteine through the conserved F or W. Fields, in order: V gene, J gene, D gene, clone size, CDR3 protein, CDR3 DNA. A D gene is named only where the DNA matches it firmly. Where a row states a size, it is once, few, many or the class of an expanded clone; other rows omit it.

TRBV5-1,TRBJ2-1,NA,many,CASSFVAGPYNEQFF,TGCGCCAGCAGCTTCGTGGCGGGGCCTTACAATGAGCAGTTCTTC
TRBV18,TRBJ1-1,TRBD1,many,CASSRRQGKVGDTEAFF,TGTGCCAGCTCACGACGACAGGGGAAGGTAGGAGACACTGAAGCTTTCTTT
TRBV12-3/TRBV12-4,TRBJ2-2,TRBD1,NA,CASSSGQTITGELFF,TGTGCCAGCAGTTCGGGACAGACCATCACCGGGGAGCTGTTTTTT
TRBV28,TRBJ2-2,NA,many,CASRTQGPGELFF,TGTGCCAGCCGCACTCAGGGTCCCGGGGAGCTGTTTTTT
TRBV2,TRBJ2-2,NA,NA,CASTRGAGAGELFF,TGTGCCAGCACACGGGGGGCCGGGGCCGGGGAGCTGTTTTTT
TRBV5-1,TRBJ2-3,NA,many,CASSLYSGQGYTDTQYF,TGCGCCAGCAGCCTTTACTCCGGCCAGGGATACACAGATACGCAGTATTTT
TRBV5-6,TRBJ2-1,NA,many,CASSLVAGYYNEQFF,TGTGCCAGCAGCTTGGTGGCGGGGTATTACAATGAGCAGTTCTTC
TRBV6-5,TRBJ1-1,NA,many,CASSYNKDTEAFF,TGTGCCAGCAGTTACAACAAGGACACTGAAGCTTTCTTT
TRBV28,TRBJ1-4,TRBD1,many,CASSQPDRTWSF,TGTGCCAGCAGTCAACCGGACAGGACTTGGTCTTTT
TRBV24-1,TRBJ2-5,NA,many,CAIFSGAEETQYF,TGTGCCATCTTTTCCGGGGCGGAAGAGACCCAGTACTTC
TRBV6-1,TRBJ2-1,TRBD2,many,CASSVSGGKHNEQFF,TGTGCCAGCAGTGTCAGCGGGGGAAAGCACAATGAGCAGTTCTTC
TRBV12-3/TRBV12-4,TRBJ1-3,NA,many,CASSLTSDRYF,TGTGCCAGCAGTTTAACGAGTGACAGGTATTTT
TRBV6-1,TRBJ2-7,NA,NA,CASSEVWRDGAYEQYF,TGTGCCAGCAGTGAAGTCTGGAGGGACGGAGCCTACGAGCAGTACTTC
TRBV27,TRBJ1-5,NA,many,CASSLGGGGGEGIQPQHF,TGTGCCAGCAGTTTAGGGGGGGGCGGTGGAGAGGGAATTCAGCCCCAGCATTTT
TRBV25-1,TRBJ1-3,TRBD1,many,CASSDVTGAGDTIYF,TGTGCCAGCAGTGACGTCACAGGGGCCGGGGACACCATATATTTT
TRBV28,TRBJ2-6,TRBD1,many,CASSLGQGRSGANVLTF,TGTGCCAGCAGTTTAGGACAGGGGCGGTCTGGGGCCAACGTCCTGACTTTC
TRBV12-3/TRBV12-4,TRBJ1-6,NA,many,CASSFRRNNSPLHF,TGTGCCAGCAGTTTTAGGAGGAATAATTCACCCCTCCACTTT
TRBV5-6,TRBJ2-5,NA,many,CASSVGRIQETQYF,TGTGCCAGCAGCGTGGGTAGGATTCAAGAGACCCAGTACTTC
TRBV20-1,TRBJ2-1,NA,many,CSARALDNSYNEQFF,TGCAGTGCTAGGGCCCTTGATAACTCCTACAATGAGCAGTTCTTC
TRBV20-1,TRBJ2-7,NA,few,CSAPGLTSYEQYF,TGCAGTGCACCGGGACTGACTTCTTACGAGCAGTACTTC
TRBV28,TRBJ2-1,NA,many,CASKRDWGTNEQFF,TGTGCCAGCAAAAGGGACTGGGGCACCAATGAGCAGTTCTTC
TRBV4-3,TRBJ2-3,NA,many,CASSLRWASTDTQYF,TGCGCCAGCAGCCTCCGCTGGGCTAGCACAGATACGCAGTATTTT
TRBV4-3,TRBJ2-2,NA,many,CASSHGTPGSRSGELFF,TGCGCCAGCAGCCACGGCACCCCAGGGTCCCGATCCGGGGAGCTGTTTTTT